This paragraph reports one T cell receptor beta chain. Authors' analysis steps: Reference gene primer amplification yielded estimated nucleated cell counts. Profiled with immunoSEQ multiplex PCR; TCRdb holds only in-frame clones, not every one. V, J and clone size reflect that table, while D and trimming were determined from the DNA. This sample has about 110,000 clones, with 85% to 90% found just once. Per germline, CDR1 ENHRY and CDR2 SYGVKD. V lost 10 bases and J lost 3, with 16 bases in between. The CDR3 spans 14 residues. The data derive from a study of blood T cell repertoires in COVID-19. Study as a whole: T cells, B-cell-depleted T cells, or PBMCs supplied cDNA or gDNA.

The origin of this receptor is a woman aged 50 to 60 with acute or convalescent COVID-19. The source material was peripheral blood. The chain uses TRBV10-3 and TRBJ1-3, with D possibly being TRBD1 (5 bases). CDR3 sequence (DNA): TGTGCCACCGGACCGGGGGGACTTGGAAACACCATATATTTT. The encoded protein is CATGPGGLGNTIYF.